Each of the 21 T cell receptor beta chains below was sequenced from the same sample in a study of blood T cell repertoires in COVID-19. Clones were sequenced by immunoSEQ multiplex PCR, and TCRdb holds only the in-frame ones, with some missing. Among 100,000 to 150,000 clones listed, around 86% were seen once. Material for sequencing was peripheral blood. The receptors here all came from a man aged 60-69 years with acute or convalescent COVID-19.

V gene TRBV7-6 combines with J gene TRBJ2-7; TRBD2 matches 9 bases. The CDR3 is 14 residues long. With 1 base clipped from V and 3 bases from J, the junction kept 1 base outside the gene matches. CDR1 and CDR2 (germline): SGHVS, FNYEAQ. In DNA form, the CDR3 reads TGTGCCAGCAGCTTAGTAGCGGGGGACTACGAGCAGTACTTC. This codes for CASSLVAGDYEQYF.

The rearrangement uses TRBV5-1 and TRBJ2-1; 12 positions agree with TRBD2. This CDR3 region has 15 residues. The junction had 1 base not matched to a gene; V was cut back by 0 bases and J by 6 bases. The germline gives CDR1 SGHRS, CDR2 YFSETQ. The DNA for the CDR3 is TGCGCCAGCAGCTTGGCGACTAGCGGGGGCAATGAGCAGTTCTTC. Translated: CASSLATSGGNEQFF. The full variable domain, with the rest looked up from reference TRBV5-1 and TRBJ2-1, is KAGVTQTPRYLIKTRGQQVTLSCSPISGHRSVSWYQQTPGQGLQFLFEYFSETQRNKGNFPGRFSGRQFSNSRSEMNVSTLELGDSALYLCASSLATSGGNEQFFGPGTRLTVL.

V and J are TRBV20-1 and TRBJ1-6; the D gene is possibly TRBD1 (5 bases). This CDR3 comprises 13 residues. V gave up 3 bases and J gave up 7 bases, with 10 bases separating them. The germline V gene has CDR1 DFQATT and CDR2 SNEGSKA (reference sequence). CDR3 amino acids: CSASRTRNSPLHF. CDR3 bases: TGCAGTGCTAGTAGGACAAGGAATTCACCCCTCCACTTT.

The V call is TRBV28, the J call TRBJ2-1; D may be TRBD2 (6 bases). The CDR3 spans 12 residues. The V end lost 5 bases, the J end lost 10 bases, and 12 bases lay between the germline ends. The V gene's germline CDR1 is MDHEN and CDR2 SYDVKM. In DNA form, the CDR3 reads TGTGCCAGCAGTCCACGGGACTCGGAGCAGTTCTTC. It encodes CASSPRDSEQFF.

This chain links TRBV27 with TRBJ2-7, with 9 nucleotides matching TRBD1. V lost 3 bases and J lost 5; bases outside the gene matches: 2. CDR1 and CDR2 from the germline V gene are MNHEY and SMNVEV (reference sequence). The CDR3 is made up of 13 amino acids. The DNA for the CDR3 is TGTGCCAGCAGTTTGGACAGGGGAGACGAGCAGTACTTC. It yields the protein CASSLDRGDEQYF.

The chain couples TRBV20-1 to TRBJ1-1, with a tentative D call TRBD1 (5 bases). This CDR3 comprises 13 residues. Germline lookup yields CDR1 DFQATT and CDR2 SNEGSKA (reference sequence). V was pared by 3 bases and J by 5 bases, with 13 bases between. CDR3 amino acids: CSASLGRRTEAFF. CDR3 bases: TGCAGTGCTAGTTTGGGGCGAAGGACTGAAGCTTTCTTT.

J is TRBJ2-7 and V is TRBV11-2; TRBD2 might be the D (6 bases). The germline gives CDR1 SGHAT, CDR2 FQNNGV. V shed 5 bases and J shed 2 bases, with 25 bases lying between them. This CDR3 region has 18 residues. The CDR3 loop reads CASSRATTSSFSAYEQYF. CDR3 nucleotide sequence: TGTGCCAGCAGCCGAGCGACGACTAGTTCATTTTCGGCCTACGAGCAGTACTTC.

This chain connects TRBV25-1 to TRBJ1-2; 10 bases are shared with TRBD1. This CDR3 comprises 15 residues. The germline gives CDR1 MGHDK, CDR2 SYGVNS. Trimming took 3 bases from V and 6 from J; bases not matched to a gene: 7. The CDR3 sequence is CASSDPGQGENGYTF. The CDR3 DNA follows: TGTGCCAGCAGTGACCCTGGACAGGGGGAGAATGGCTACACCTTC.

This chain links TRBV3-1 (or the pseudogene TRBV3-2) with TRBJ1-2; the match to TRBD1 covers 7 bases. Per the germline V gene, CDR1 is LGHDT and CDR2 is YNNKEL (reference sequence). The CDR3 is 15 amino acids. V gave up 4 bases and J gave up 2 bases; unmatched junction bases: 7. CDR3 residues: CASSPDRALNYGYTF. CDR3 DNA sequence: TGTGCCAGCAGCCCCGACAGGGCGTTGAACTATGGCTACACCTTC.

This clone was observed a single time. The chain carries TRBV9 and TRBJ2-2, with TRBD1 identical over 8 bases. V gave up 4 bases and J gave up 3 bases; unmatched junction bases: 11. The CDR3 has 17 amino acids. Germline CDR1 and CDR2: SGDLS and YYNGEE. The CDR3, as DNA: TGTGCCAGCAGCCCCGACAGGGGTTTAATGGACACCGGGGAGCTGTTTTTT. It encodes CASSPDRGLMDTGELFF.

The chain employs TRBV30 and TRBJ2-3; D unclear. This CDR3 has 12 amino acids. The germline gives CDR1 GTSNPN, CDR2 SVGIG (reference sequence). Between the trimmed V and J ends, which lost 5 bases and 4 bases, there was a span of 10 bases. The CDR3 loop is CAWDYGSDTQYF. As DNA, the CDR3 is TGTGCCTGGGATTATGGCTCAGATACGCAGTATTTT.

The chain uses TRBV30 and TRBJ1-5; possible D gene TRBD1, 5 bases. Germline CDR1 reads GTSNPN; CDR2 reads SVGIG (reference sequence). The V end was cut by 0 bases, the J end by 3 bases, with 12 bases between. The CDR3 is 15 residues long. CDR3 bases: TGTGCCTGGAGTGTAAAAGGGGTAGACAATCAGCCCCAGCATTTT. This sequence encodes CAWSVKGVDNQPQHF.

The V call is TRBV5-1, the J call TRBJ1-3; possibly TRBD1 for D (6 bases). This CDR3 is built from 15 residues. V was clipped by 3 bases and J by 0 bases, with 10 bases between them. The germline V gene encodes CDR1 SGHRS and CDR2 YFSETQ. The CDR3 region has the DNA TGCGCCAGCAGCTGGGACACCACCTCTGGAAACACCATATATTTT. This gives the protein CASSWDTTSGNTIYF.

The chain is built from TRBV7-3 and TRBJ2-5; 7 nucleotides align to TRBD2. Germline V lookup: CDR1 SGHTA, CDR2 FQGTGA. With V trimmed by 2 bases and J by 4 bases, 7 bases remained unmatched. The CDR3 has 15 residues. CDR3 sequence reads: CASSLGGGPGETQYF. The CDR3, as DNA: TGTGCCAGCAGCTTAGGGGGAGGGCCGGGAGAGACCCAGTACTTC.

This rearrangement joins TRBV19 to TRBJ1-6; 10 positions match TRBD1. CDR1 LNHDA and CDR2 SQIVND come from the germline V gene (reference sequence). CDR3 length: 13 residues. The junction had 3 bases not matched to a gene; V was cut back by 7 bases and J by 9 bases. The CDR3 loop is CASTDRGISPLHF. The CDR3 DNA is TGTGCCAGTACGGACAGGGGGATTTCACCCCTCCACTTT.

This chain connects TRBV7-9 to TRBJ1-5; TRBD1 matches 9 bases. J was trimmed by 4 bases and V by 1 base; bases with no gene match: 8. This CDR3 is 17 amino acids long. Germline V gives CDR1 SEHNR, CDR2 FQNEAQ (reference sequence). CDR3: CASSLGTGVNSNQPQHF. In nucleotides, the CDR3 is TGTGCCAGCAGCTTAGGGACAGGGGTAAATTCTAATCAGCCCCAGCATTTT.

The J gene is TRBJ2-7, the V gene TRBV18; tentative D call: TRBD2 (6 bases). The CDR3 has 15 residues. Trimming shortened V by 2 bases and J by 6 bases, and 17 bases separated the two germline ends. Germline V lookup: CDR1 KGHSH, CDR2 LQKENI. CDR3 DNA sequence: TGTGCCAGCTCACCAGGGACGGGAGTATCTCGCGAGCAGTACTTC. It is translated as CASSPGTGVSREQYF.

The CDR3 region has the DNA TGCAGCGTTGGGGACAGGGGGCGTTCGAACATTCAGTACTTC. Translation gives CSVGDRGRSNIQYF. The chain couples TRBV29-1 to TRBJ2-4, with TRBD1 matching over 12 bases. This CDR3 is built from 14 residues. With 4 bases clipped from V and 7 bases from J, the junction kept 5 bases outside the gene matches. Germline V gene data show CDR1 as SQVTM and CDR2 as ANQGSEA.

This chain joins TRBV28 and TRBJ2-1; a possible D gene is TRBD2 (6 bases). There are 16 residues in the CDR3. Germline values: CDR1 MDHEN, CDR2 SYDVKM. V was pared by 1 base and J by 0 bases, with 10 bases between. DNA for the CDR3: TGTGCCAGCAGTTTATTATCCGGGGGCTCCTACAATGAGCAGTTCTTC. This codes for CASSLLSGGSYNEQFF.

V gene TRBV14 combines with J gene TRBJ1-1, with a weak D call TRBD1 (5 bases). Trimming pared 6 bases from V and 11 bases from J, leaving 16 bases between. This CDR3 contains 12 residues. Germline CDR1 is SGHDN and CDR2 is FVKESK. The CDR3 DNA sequence: TGTGCCAGCAGTACAGGCGGGGGTTCGGCTTTCTTT. Residues: CASSTGGGSAFF.

The chain combines TRBV6-5 with TRBJ1-4, with unresolved D. Germline CDR1 is MNHEY and CDR2 is SVGAGI. V lost 6 bases and J lost 8, with 10 bases in between. The CDR3 length is 12 residues. The CDR3: CASRPPGEKLFF. The CDR3 DNA reads TGTGCCAGCAGGCCCCCAGGAGAAAAACTGTTTTTT.